The next 7 T cell receptor beta chains were all read from a single sample in a study of T cells in Graves' hyperthyroidism and ophthalmopathy. Template material for amplifying TCR beta CDR3 regions consisted of RNA transcripts. When the TCR CDR3 underwent first-round RT-PCR, the HTBI primer set was used. TCRdb reprocessed the multiplex PCR reads with MiXCR, giving one entry per CDR3 protein. Counted here are approximately 330,000 distinct CDR3 sequences, around a sixth occurring once; the ten biggest clones make up about half. Material: blood. All receptors derive from a woman aged 45 to 65 with Graves' hyperthyroidism.

In its sample, this clonotype was seen many times. The CDR3, as DNA: TGTGCCAGCAGTTTGGGCGGAGCGGGCACAGATACGCAGTATTTT. Its protein product is CASSLGGAGTDTQYF. The V gene is TRBV28, the J gene TRBJ2-3, with a possible D match to TRBD2 (5 bases). The CDR3 covers 15 residues. CDR1 is MDHEN and CDR2 is SYDVKM in the germline V gene. Trimming pared 3 bases from V and 1 base from J, leaving 11 bases between.

This chain connects TRBV20-1 to TRBJ1-4; possible D gene TRBD1, 5 bases. V lost 0 bases and J 0 bases, leaving 14 bases between the germline ends. This CDR3 has 17 residues. Looked up from germline, CDR1 is DFQATT and CDR2 is SNEGSKA (reference sequence). In DNA form, the CDR3 reads TGCAGTGCTAGAGATCGCCGGGACTATGCAACTAATGAAAAACTGTTTTTT. Translating gives CSARDRRDYATNEKLFF.

The V and J genes are TRBV5-1 and TRBJ2-3; 7 bases match TRBD2. The CDR3 spans 16 residues. The V gene's germline CDR1 is SGHRS and CDR2 YFSETQ. The V gene end was trimmed by 2 bases and the J gene end by 0 bases; junction bases not matched to a gene: 6. The CDR3 region is CASSLLARTSTDTQYF. As DNA, the CDR3 is TGCGCCAGCAGCTTACTAGCGAGAACTAGCACAGATACGCAGTATTTT.

The table lists this clonotype with many counts. The J gene is TRBJ2-7, the V gene TRBV7-9; D might be TRBD1 (5 bases). The CDR3 runs 13 residues. V was clipped by 1 base and J by 4 bases, with 8 bases between them. Germline CDR1 is SEHNR and CDR2 is FQNEAQ (reference sequence). CDR3 nucleotide sequence: TGTGCCAGCAGCTTAGTAGGGGTATACGAGCAGTACTTC. Protein product: CASSLVGVYEQYF.

In this sample, this clonotype turned up a few times. The chain has TRBV12-3 or TRBV12-4 and TRBJ1-3, with D unclear. The CDR3 spans 13 residues. Trimming shortened V by 6 bases and J by 2 bases, and 8 bases separated the two germline ends. The CDR3 reads CASSRGPGNTIYF. CDR3 DNA sequence: TGTGCCAGCAGCCGAGGACCTGGAAACACCATATATTTT.

DNA for the CDR3: TGCGCCAGCAGCCAAGTGGATACAGCCACTGAAGCTTTCTTT. Residues: CASSQVDTATEAFF. This sequence joins TRBV4-1 and TRBJ1-1; the D is unclear. The germline gives CDR1 MGHRA, CDR2 YSYEKL. This CDR3 is 14 amino acids long. V shed 1 base and J shed 4 bases, with 10 bases lying between them.

J is TRBJ2-5 and V is TRBV2; no reliable D call. The CDR3 runs to 15 residues. Looked up from germline, CDR1 is SNHLY and CDR2 is FYNNEI. V lost 2 bases and J lost 5, with 15 bases in between. As DNA, the CDR3 is TGTGCCAGCAGTGAACAGGCTAGTGGAGCGGAGACCCAGTACTTC. This gives the protein CASSEQASGAETQYF.